This entry describes one T cell receptor beta chain. These data originate in a study of cytomegalovirus exposure and HLA in healthy donors. This PCR relied on a set of 60 Vbeta primers and 13 Jbeta primers. Sequencing was performed with immunoSEQ multiplex PCR; in TCRdb, only in-frame clones are kept and a portion is missing. The repertoire includes approximately 160,000 clones, under 85% of them detected once, and around 1.6% sits in the top ten. Germline CDR1 and CDR2: LNHDA and SQIVND (reference sequence). The J segment lost 10 bases and the V segment lost 4 bases, leaving 13 bases of the junction unmatched. The CDR3 is 16 amino acids.

The sequence came from a woman aged 25-40 years in good health and CMV-seronegative. The chain has TRBV19 and TRBJ1-4, with 9 bases lining up with TRBD1. Input material: PBMCs. For the CDR3, the DNA is TGTGCCAGTAGTAGGCCCCCGGGACAGGGTGTCGCAAAACTGTTTTTT. Translation: CASSRPPGQGVAKLFF.